Here is one T cell receptor (beta chain) with its context. This sample was taken from a study of blood T cell repertoires in COVID-19. Study in general: There were acute and convalescent COVID-19 samples, and they came from the United States, Italy and Spain. PBMCs, B-cell-depleted T cells, or T cells provided the cDNA or gDNA that made up the material.

In the original workflow: Cell counts per sample came from amplifying reference gene primers. The assay was immunoSEQ multiplex PCR, and TCRdb's table has in-frame clones only and misses some. Clone size and V and J calls were adopted from that table, with D and trimming inferred from the DNA. The sample lists about 210,000 clones, approximately 80% occurring once. Germline lookup yields CDR1 MDHEN and CDR2 SYDVKM. The length of the CDR3 is 12 residues. Trimming cost V 7 bases and J 9 bases; bases outside gene matches: 9. During active infection, Seattle patients enrolled and were then monitored through disease.

The V call is TRBV28, the J call TRBJ2-7, with 7 bases lining up with TRBD2. The sample taken for sequencing was peripheral blood. The receptor's source is a woman of 80 years or more with COVID-19, enrolled during active disease. For the CDR3, the DNA is TGTGCCAGCACCCCGGCGGGAGATGCGCAGTACTTC. Amino acids: CASTPAGDAQYF. Using reference TRBV28 and TRBJ2-7 for the parts outside the CDR3, the full variable domain is DVKVTQSSRYLVKRTGEKVFLECVQDMDHENMFWYRQDPGLGLRLIYFSYDVKMKEKGDIPEGYSVSREKKERFSLILESASTNQTSMYLCASTPAGDAQYFGPGTRLTVT.